Presented here are 18 T cell receptor beta chains from one specimen sequenced in a study of blood T cell repertoires in COVID-19. Sequenced by immunoSEQ multiplex PCR; TCRdb stores in-frame clones only, minus some. The sample holds about 200,000 clones, 80% to 90% seen once. The sample was peripheral blood. These receptors were collected from a human donor in a cohort sampled during active COVID-19.

CDR3 in DNA: TGTGCCAGCGCGAAAACAGGGAGAAATGAGCAGTTCTTC. Its translation: CASAKTGRNEQFF. The chain is built from TRBV18 and TRBJ2-1; D perhaps matches TRBD1 (6 bases). Germline V gene lookup returns CDR1 KGHSH and CDR2 LQKENI. The V end was cut by 8 bases, the J end by 7 bases, with 15 bases between. The CDR3 is made up of 13 amino acids.

This chain joins TRBV7-6 and TRBJ2-1; the D gene is possibly TRBD1 (8 bases). Trimming took 5 bases from V and 4 from J, leaving 18 bases between them. This CDR3 is built from 16 residues. The germline V gene encodes CDR1 SGHVS and CDR2 FNYEAQ. Here the CDR3 DNA reads TGTGCCAGCAGCCTTTCAGGGGGCGGGAGATACAATGAGCAGTTCTTC. Translating gives CASSLSGGGRYNEQFF.

The table lists this clone with a count of one. The genes are TRBV19 and TRBJ1-2; D ambiguous. The CDR3 covers 15 residues. With 2 bases removed from V and 8 bases from J, the gap between germline ends came to 18 bases. Germline CDR1 reads LNHDA; CDR2 reads SQIVND (reference sequence). The CDR3 sequence is CASSILYRTPEGYTF. Written as DNA, the CDR3 is TGTGCCAGTAGTATATTATATCGGACTCCGGAGGGCTACACCTTC.

This rearrangement joins TRBV28 to TRBJ1-2, with no clear D. This CDR3 is built from 11 residues. The V end lost 4 bases, the J end lost 7 bases, and 7 bases lay between the germline ends. In germline, CDR1 is MDHEN, CDR2 SYDVKM. CDR3 DNA: TGTGCCAGCAGTTCATCTACTGGCTACACCTTC. As protein: CASSSSTGYTF.

The chain couples TRBV5-1 to TRBJ1-4; D unresolved. The CDR3 contains 13 residues. CDR1 is SGHRS and CDR2 is YFSETQ in the germline V gene. V dropped 0 bases and J dropped 3 bases, with 3 bases sitting between them. The CDR3 sequence: CASSLEPNEKLFF. CDR3 nucleotide sequence: TGCGCCAGCAGCTTGGAGCCTAATGAAAAACTGTTTTTT.

CDR3 protein: CASSHNAGQGRYGYTF. Here the CDR3 DNA reads TGTGCCAGCAGCCACAACGCGGGACAGGGGAGGTATGGCTACACCTTC. V and J are TRBV7-9 and TRBJ1-2, with 10 bases fitting TRBD1. In germline, CDR1 is SEHNR, CDR2 FQNEAQ (reference sequence). Trimming took 5 bases from V and 5 from J; bases not matched to a gene: 11. The CDR3 has 16 residues.

This chain joins TRBV2 and TRBJ2-1; 9 nucleotides match TRBD2. Germline V gives CDR1 SNHLY, CDR2 FYNNEI. CDR3 length equals 15 residues. The J segment lost 7 bases and the V segment lost 8 bases, leaving 12 bases of the junction unmatched. CDR3 in amino acids: CASARGREGWNEQFF. CDR3 bases: TGTGCCAGCGCGAGGGGGCGGGAGGGATGGAATGAGCAGTTCTTC.

The chain recombines TRBV7-8 with TRBJ2-5, with TRBD2 as a possible D gene (5 bases). This CDR3 region has 15 residues. Per germline, CDR1 SGHVS and CDR2 FQNEAQ. V gave up 4 bases and J gave up 4 bases, with 16 bases separating them. For the CDR3, the DNA is TGTGCCAGCAGCTGGACGAGGGTTGGTTCAGAGACCCAGTACTTC. Translating it yields CASSWTRVGSETQYF.

J is TRBJ1-5 and V is TRBV7-9, with D uncertain. The CDR3 totals 14 residues. Germline V gene data show CDR1 as SEHNR and CDR2 as FQNEAQ (reference sequence). The germline V and J ends were trimmed by 4 bases and 2 bases, with 9 bases remaining between them. In DNA form, the CDR3 reads TGTGCCAGCAGCTACGGTACCGGCAATCAGCCCCAGCATTTT. It codes for CASSYGTGNQPQHF.

The rearrangement links TRBV5-1 to TRBJ2-1; TRBD2 might be the D (6 bases). The CDR3 consists of 12 residues. Trimming stripped 2 bases from V and 10 bases from J, with 10 bases between. The germline V gene has CDR1 SGHRS and CDR2 YFSETQ. The CDR3 protein is CASSLGEAEQFF. The CDR3 DNA follows: TGCGCCAGCAGCTTAGGGGAGGCCGAGCAGTTCTTC.

V gene TRBV12-3 or TRBV12-4 combines with J gene TRBJ2-7; 8 bases agree with TRBD1. V trimming: 8 bases; J trimming: 3 bases; junction bases outside the gene matches: 6. The CDR3 extends over 13 amino acids. In nucleotides, the CDR3 is TGTGCCAGCGGACAGGGTCTCAGCTACGAGCAGTACTTC. This sequence encodes CASGQGLSYEQYF.

The chain uses TRBV5-6 and TRBJ1-5; no clear D. The germline V and J ends were trimmed by 0 bases and 5 bases, with 12 bases remaining between them. There are 15 residues in the CDR3. CDR1 and CDR2 (germline): SGHDT, YYEEEE. The CDR3 coding sequence is TGTGCCAGCAGCTTGGGATCCTTTCGAGATCAGCCCCAGCATTTT. It codes for CASSLGSFRDQPQHF.

The chain uses TRBV2 and TRBJ2-1; D is possibly TRBD2 (5 bases). The CDR3 has 12 amino acids. Germline V gives CDR1 SNHLY, CDR2 FYNNEI. Trimming shortened V by 4 bases and J by 14 bases, and 15 bases separated the two germline ends. In DNA form, the CDR3 reads TGTGCCAGCAGTGGGGTGGGCGCCGGGGAGTTCTTC. It encodes CASSGVGAGEFF.

The chain uses TRBV12-3 or TRBV12-4 and TRBJ2-7; 8 bases align to TRBD1. V shed 6 bases, J shed 3 bases, and the junction held 4 bases outside the gene matches. The CDR3 has 13 residues. DNA for the CDR3: TGTGCCAGCAGGACAGGGGCAGGCTACGAGCAGTACTTC. Translated: CASRTGAGYEQYF.

The chain uses TRBV27 and TRBJ2-3; D perhaps matches TRBD1 (5 bases). The CDR3 runs 15 residues. Trimming shortened V by 7 bases and J by 2 bases, and 16 bases separated the two germline ends. The germline gives CDR1 MNHEY, CDR2 SMNVEV (reference sequence). The CDR3 is CASKIVGRNTDTQYF. The CDR3, as DNA: TGTGCCAGCAAGATAGTGGGGCGGAACACAGATACGCAGTATTTT.

Only one count was recorded for this clone. The V gene is TRBV27, the J gene TRBJ1-5, with D perhaps TRBD1 (5 bases). The CDR3 length is 13 residues. Germline loops: CDR1 MNHEY, CDR2 SMNVEV (reference sequence). The germline V and J ends were trimmed by 5 bases and 4 bases, with 9 bases remaining between them. The CDR3 DNA is TGTGCCAGCAGTCCCCGGGGGAATCAGCCCCAGCATTTT. Its translation is CASSPRGNQPQHF.

This CDR3 reads CASSLGDRDYNEQFF. The CDR3 DNA is TGTGCCAGCAGCTTAGGGGACAGGGACTACAATGAGCAGTTCTTC. The rearrangement uses TRBV7-2 and TRBJ2-1, with 9 bases aligning to TRBD1. The trim removed 1 base at V and 3 bases at J, leaving 1 base unmatched. There are 15 residues in the CDR3. Germline CDR1 is SGHTA and CDR2 is FQGNSA.

The genes are TRBV24-1 and TRBJ2-2; D uncertain. The CDR3 runs to 14 residues. Trimming removed 5 bases at V and 2 bases at J, with 8 bases between. Per germline, CDR1 KGHDR and CDR2 SFDVKD. CDR3 sequence reads: CATSGAGNTGELFF. CDR3 DNA sequence: TGTGCCACCAGTGGTGCAGGAAACACCGGGGAGCTGTTTTTT.